This T cell receptor beta chain was documented in a study of blood T cell repertoires in COVID-19. Libraries were prepared by immunoSEQ multiplex PCR; TCRdb keeps only in-frame clonotypes and omits some of them. The sample holds about 190,000 clones, over 75% seen once. Germline V lookup: CDR1 MNHEY, CDR2 SMNVEV (reference sequence). Trimming left V 3 bases short and J 5 bases short, with 7 bases between. The CDR3 length is 12 residues. The chain has TRBV27 and TRBJ2-5; perhaps TRBD2 as D (5 bases). The clonotype originates from an older man with COVID-19, enrolled during active disease. The sequencing sample was made of peripheral blood. CDR3 bases: TGTGCCAGCAGTTTCTCGGGGGAGACCCAGTACTTC. Translated: CASSFSGETQYF.